One and the same sample provided the 32 T cell receptor beta chains below, sequenced in a study of control samples from healthy donors and cancer patients. TCRdb keeps only in-frame clones here, not all; method: immunoSEQ multiplex PCR. The table lists about 160,000 clones, roughly 89% of them singletons. The sequenced material came from blood. Receptors were obtained from a man aged 30-40 years in good health.

The genes are TRBV5-4 and TRBJ1-1, with D uncertain. This CDR3 is built from 14 residues. Germline CDR1 and CDR2: SGHNT and YYREEE (reference sequence). Between the trimmed V and J ends, which lost 0 bases and 1 base, there was a span of 7 bases. CDR3 loop: CASSLDISNTEAFF. The CDR3 DNA reads as TGTGCCAGCAGCTTGGACATATCGAACACTGAAGCTTTCTTT. Complete variable domain (other parts from reference TRBV5-4 and TRBJ1-1): ETGVTQSPTHLIKTRGQQVTLRCSSQSGHNTVSWYQQALGQGPQFIFQYYREEENGRGNFPPRFSGLQFPNYSSELNVNALELDDSALYLCASSLDISNTEAFFGQGTRLTVV.

V and J are TRBV6-5 and TRBJ1-4; D gene uncertain. The CDR3 is made up of 15 amino acids. V was clipped by 0 bases and J by 7 bases, with 12 bases between them. CDR1 MNHEY and CDR2 SVGAGI come from the germline V gene. This chain's CDR3 is CASSYSGRWGEKLFF. Here the CDR3 DNA reads TGTGCCAGCAGTTACTCGGGCAGATGGGGTGAAAAACTGTTTTTT.

The chain combines TRBV5-4 with TRBJ2-3; weak D call: TRBD2 (6 bases). Germline CDR1 is SGHNT and CDR2 is YYREEE (reference sequence). Deletions cut 2 bases from V and 7 bases from J, with 20 bases between. The CDR3 has 16 amino acids. The CDR3 bases are TGTGCCAGCAGCTTCGTCCCCAGCGGGTATCAACATACGCAGTATTTT. Translating gives CASSFVPSGYQHTQYF.

The chain links TRBV7-2 to TRBJ1-5; tentatively, D is TRBD1 (5 bases). The V end was cut by 3 bases, the J end by 7 bases, with 10 bases between. Germline V gene sequence: CDR1 SGHTA, CDR2 FQGNSA. This CDR3 has 13 amino acids. CDR3 nucleotides: TGTGCCAGCAGCTTTGGGACGGAGCAGCCCCAGCATTTT. This sequence encodes CASSFGTEQPQHF.

For this clone: At the DNA level, this CDR3 is encoded by other sequences in the same sample as well. The genes are TRBV24-1 and TRBJ1-2; D is ambiguous. Germline values: CDR1 KGHDR, CDR2 SFDVKD. Between the trimmed V and J ends, which lost 1 base and 2 bases, there was a span of 7 bases. The CDR3 loop spans 14 amino acids. The CDR3 nucleotides are TGTGCCACCAGTGATTTATCCGGCAACTATGGCTACACCTTC. Translating it yields CATSDLSGNYGYTF.

This chain connects TRBV11-3 to TRBJ2-5; the match to TRBD1 covers 7 bases. Germline V lookup: CDR1 SGHNT, CDR2 YENEEA. The CDR3 extends over 15 amino acids. V gave up 5 bases and J gave up 0 bases; unmatched junction bases: 6. CDR3 DNA sequence: TGTGCCAGCAGCAGTACGACAGGGTACCAAGAGACCCAGTACTTC. Amino acids: CASSSTTGYQETQYF. The full variable domain, in which reference TRBV11-3 and TRBJ2-5 provide the parts outside the CDR3, is EAGVVQSPRYKIIEKKQPVAFWCNPISGHNTLYWYLQNLGQGPELLIRYENEEAVDDSQLPKDRFSAERLKGVDSTLKIQPAELGDSAVYLCASSSTTGYQETQYFGPGTRLLVL.

V and J are TRBV2 and TRBJ1-5; D unclear. V was shortened by 3 bases and J by 4 bases, with 13 bases between the two germline ends. The CDR3 covers 15 residues. The V gene's germline CDR1 is SNHLY and CDR2 FYNNEI. The CDR3 loop is CASSENPGWNQPQHF. The CDR3, as DNA: TGTGCCAGCAGTGAGAACCCGGGGTGGAATCAGCCCCAGCATTTT.

This rearrangement joins TRBV5-1 to TRBJ1-1, with 8 positions matching TRBD1. V shed 0 bases and J 8 bases; nucleotides not matched to a gene: 6. CDR3 length: 14 amino acids. CDR1 is SGHRS, CDR2 YFSETQ, per germline. The CDR3 loop reads CASSLVGRQGEAFF. As DNA, the CDR3 is TGCGCCAGCAGCTTGGTGGGGCGACAGGGGGAAGCTTTCTTT.

The DNA of the CDR3 is TGTGCCAGCAGTGAATATACCCAGGGGGCTCATAATGAAAAACTGTTTTTT. Its protein is CASSEYTQGAHNEKLFF. This chain links TRBV25-1 with TRBJ1-4, with TRBD1 identical over 8 bases. V was clipped by 0 bases and J by 4 bases; unmatched bases: 7. This CDR3 has 17 residues. Per the germline V gene, CDR1 is MGHDK and CDR2 is SYGVNS.

The CDR3 DNA is TGTGCCAGCAGTCCCACAGTGCAGGGCAGGGCGAATGAAAAACTGTTTTTT. Its translation: CASSPTVQGRANEKLFF. This sequence joins TRBV6-6 and TRBJ1-4; tentatively, D is TRBD1 (5 bases). V lost 5 bases, J lost 5 bases, and 21 bases lay in between. The germline V gene encodes CDR1 MNHNY and CDR2 SVGAGI (reference sequence). This CDR3 is built from 17 residues.

A few counts support this clone. The V gene is TRBV4-2, the J gene TRBJ2-1, with TRBD1 matching 9 bases. The junction had 11 bases not matched to a gene; V was cut back by 3 bases and J by 8 bases. Germline V gene sequence: CDR1 LGHNA, CDR2 YNFKEQ. This CDR3 has 16 amino acids. In DNA form, the CDR3 reads TGTGCCAGCAGCCAGACCGGGACAGGGAGTATCGATGAGCAGTTCTTC. Its translation: CASSQTGTGSIDEQFF.

The rearrangement uses TRBV6-5 and TRBJ2-2, with D maybe TRBD2 (5 bases). The CDR3 sequence is 16 residues long. Per germline, CDR1 MNHEY and CDR2 SVGAGI. V lost 0 bases to trimming and J lost 5 bases, with 13 bases between them. This CDR3 is CASSYSHLPGTGELFF. For the CDR3, the DNA is TGTGCCAGCAGTTACTCCCACCTCCCGGGGACCGGGGAGCTGTTTTTT.

This CDR3 reads CASSQIQTSGGAGYEQYF. For the CDR3, the DNA is TGCGCCAGCAGCCAAATCCAGACTAGCGGGGGGGCCGGGTACGAGCAGTACTTC. This chain uses TRBV4-1 with TRBJ2-7; the match to TRBD2 covers 14 bases. The trim removed 2 bases at V and 4 bases at J, leaving 10 bases unmatched. This CDR3 region has 18 residues. Looked up from germline, CDR1 is MGHRA and CDR2 is YSYEKL.

The chain uses TRBV2 and TRBJ1-2; D possibly corresponds to TRBD1 (6 bases). This CDR3 contains 13 residues. The ends were cut back, 6 bases at V and 2 bases at J, with 10 bases in the middle. Germline loops: CDR1 SNHLY, CDR2 FYNNEI. The CDR3 is CASRDRTNYGYTF. The CDR3 DNA is TGTGCCAGCAGAGACAGGACCAACTATGGCTACACCTTC.

V gene TRBV2 combines with J gene TRBJ2-3, with 7 positions matching TRBD1. Germline CDR1 is SNHLY and CDR2 is FYNNEI. The J segment lost 2 bases and the V segment lost 4 bases, leaving 3 bases of the junction unmatched. CDR3 size: 14 residues. CDR3 nucleotides: TGTGCCAGCAGTGGGGGACAGCACACAGATACGCAGTATTTT. It translates to CASSGGQHTDTQYF.

The rearrangement uses TRBV7-9 and TRBJ1-1, with a tentative D call TRBD1 (5 bases). Germline V CDR1 and CDR2: SEHNR, FQNEAQ (reference sequence). This CDR3 has 14 residues. V was clipped by 5 bases and J by 10 bases, with 20 bases between them. The DNA for the CDR3 is TGTGCCAGCAGCCCCCCTTATGGGGCCACCACAGCTTTCTTT. Residues: CASSPPYGATTAFF.

V and J are TRBV2 and TRBJ1-5; perhaps TRBD1 as D (5 bases). The V end was cut by 7 bases, the J end by 2 bases, with 12 bases between. Germline CDR1 is SNHLY and CDR2 is FYNNEI. This CDR3 is 14 amino acids long. The CDR3 nucleotides read TGTGCCAGCAAACGGGACCTAGGCAATCAGCCCCAGCATTTT. It translates to CASKRDLGNQPQHF.

V gene TRBV5-1 combines with J gene TRBJ2-6, with D maybe TRBD1 (6 bases). The CDR3 consists of 17 residues. In germline, CDR1 is SGHRS, CDR2 YFSETQ. V was trimmed by 1 base and J by 0 bases, leaving 11 bases between them. The DNA of the CDR3 is TGCGCCAGCAGCTTGAGGACAGAACTCTCTGGGGCCAACGTCCTGACTTTC. Residues: CASSLRTELSGANVLTF.

As regards this clone: The sample has other DNA sequences that encode this CDR3 too. The chain employs TRBV7-9 and TRBJ2-7; D tentatively fits TRBD1 or TRBD2 (5 bases each). The CDR3 runs to 13 residues. V lost 5 bases, J lost 6 bases, and 14 bases lay in between. CDR1 is SEHNR and CDR2 is FQNEAQ in the germline V gene (reference sequence). CDR3 sequence (DNA): TGTGCCAGCAGCCCCCAAGGGACCTTCGAGCAGTACTTC. Translated: CASSPQGTFEQYF.

V and J are TRBV21-1 and TRBJ2-7; the D call in the table, TRBD2, was not verified against the DNA. TRBV21-1 is annotated as a pseudogene. The CDR3 loop spans 16 amino acids. The CDR3 loop is CASSKGAVQDEDEQYF. In nucleotides, the CDR3 is TGTGCCAGCAGCAAAGGCGCAGTACAAGACGAGGACGAGCAGTACTTC.

The rearrangement joins TRBV6-2 or TRBV6-3 to TRBJ2-7; D may correspond to TRBD1 or TRBD2 (5 bases each). V shed 1 base and J shed 4 bases, with 26 bases lying between them. CDR1 is MNHEY, CDR2 SVGEGT, per germline. The CDR3 covers 19 residues. CDR3 coding DNA: TGTGCCAGCAGTTACTACGTGGGGCCCGCCGGGAAAGTTATTTACGAGCAGTACTTC. This translates into CASSYYVGPAGKVIYEQYF.

This chain connects TRBV19 to TRBJ2-7; D possibly corresponds to TRBD1 (5 bases). The V gene lost 0 bases and the J gene lost 5 bases, with 5 bases spanning the gap. Looked up from germline, CDR1 is LNHDA and CDR2 is SQIVND (reference sequence). This CDR3 region has 12 residues. The CDR3: CASSIEGDEQYF. DNA of the CDR3: TGTGCCAGTAGTATAGAAGGGGACGAGCAGTACTTC.

This rearrangement joins TRBV5-4 to TRBJ2-5; 8 nucleotides agree with TRBD2. The CDR3 extends over 15 amino acids. Germline V lookup: CDR1 SGHNT, CDR2 YYREEE (reference sequence). V was clipped by 4 bases and J by 2 bases; unmatched bases: 7. The CDR3 region is CASSGSGATQETQYF. In DNA form, the CDR3 reads TGTGCCAGCAGCGGTAGCGGGGCAACTCAAGAGACCCAGTACTTC.

This clone was seen a few times. The chain employs TRBV19 and TRBJ1-1; D gene uncertain. The CDR3 contains 11 residues. Germline V gene data show CDR1 as LNHDA and CDR2 as SQIVND (reference sequence). The V and J ends lost 6 bases and 8 bases respectively, with 10 bases between them. CDR3 amino acids: CASRGAVEAFF. CDR3 coding DNA: TGTGCCAGTAGGGGAGCCGTAGAAGCTTTCTTT.

The chain employs TRBV3-1 (or the pseudogene TRBV3-2) and TRBJ1-6; 8 positions agree with TRBD1. This CDR3 is 16 amino acids long. In germline, CDR1 is LGHDT, CDR2 YNNKEL (reference sequence). V shed 0 bases and J 7 bases; nucleotides not matched to a gene: 5. The CDR3 nucleotides read TGTGCCAGCAGCCAAGAGCAGGGGGCGAGGAATTCACCCCTCCACTTT. Its translation is CASSQEQGARNSPLHF.

J is TRBJ2-1 and V is TRBV28; D not resolved. This CDR3 contains 12 residues. Per the germline V gene, CDR1 is MDHEN and CDR2 is SYDVKM. Trimming took 8 bases from V and 1 from J, leaving 6 bases between them. CDR3 sequence: CASEASYNEQFF. The CDR3 nucleotides are TGTGCCAGCGAAGCGTCCTACAATGAGCAGTTCTTC. The full variable domain, rest sourced from reference TRBV28 and TRBJ2-1, is DVKVTQSSRYLVKRTGEKVFLECVQDMDHENMFWYRQDPGLGLRLIYFSYDVKMKEKGDIPEGYSVSREKKERFSLILESASTNQTSMYLCASEASYNEQFFGPGTRLTVL.

This chain joins TRBV11-2 and TRBJ2-5; no clear D. Trimming took off 1 base at V and 4 bases at J, with 7 bases between the two ends. Germline CDR1 is SGHAT and CDR2 is FQNNGV. This CDR3 is 13 amino acids long. The CDR3 is CASSLGRTETQYF. The CDR3 DNA reads as TGTGCCAGCAGCTTAGGGCGGACAGAGACCCAGTACTTC.

The chain recombines TRBV10-3 with TRBJ1-1; D is unclear. The CDR3 covers 15 residues. Germline CDR1 and CDR2: ENHRY and SYGVKD. V lost 7 bases to trimming and J lost 3 bases, with 18 bases between them. The CDR3 DNA reads as TGTGCCATCAAGGCCCAGAACGGGGTACACACTGAAGCTTTCTTT. This codes for CAIKAQNGVHTEAFF.

In this sample, this clone turned up once. The rearrangement joins TRBV10-3 to TRBJ1-6, with D possibly matching TRBD1 (5 bases). Trimming left V 3 bases short and J 9 bases short, with 12 bases between. The CDR3 is 14 residues long. Germline CDR1 reads ENHRY; CDR2 reads SYGVKD. CDR3: CAISDSPGFSPLHF. The DNA for the CDR3 is TGTGCCATCAGTGACTCTCCAGGGTTTTCACCCCTCCACTTT.

The genes are TRBV18 and TRBJ1-4, with unresolved D. Germline loops: CDR1 KGHSH, CDR2 LQKENI. The CDR3 is 13 residues long. Trimming removed 4 bases at V and 8 bases at J, with 11 bases between. CDR3 in amino acids: CASSQGSEEKLFF. In nucleotides, the CDR3 is TGTGCCAGCTCACAAGGGTCGGAAGAAAAACTGTTTTTT.

The rearrangement links TRBV5-4 to TRBJ2-7; TRBD1 aligns across 7 bases. The CDR3 extends over 12 amino acids. Trimming at V came to 4 bases and at J to 11 bases, leaving 9 bases not matched to a gene. Germline V gives CDR1 SGHNT, CDR2 YYREEE (reference sequence). Here the CDR3 DNA reads TGTGCCAGCAGCCCTGAAAGGGGGCCTAAGTACTTC. Its protein is CASSPERGPKYF.

Concerning this clone: This sample also contains other DNA sequences that code for the same CDR3. The chain has TRBV6-5 and TRBJ2-1; a weak D match, TRBD1 (5 bases). The CDR3 totals 13 residues. Per the germline V gene, CDR1 is MNHEY and CDR2 is SVGAGI. Trimming pared 6 bases from V and 0 bases from J, leaving 6 bases between. The DNA of the CDR3 is TGTGCCAGCAGAGACAGCTCCTACAATGAGCAGTTCTTC. This sequence encodes CASRDSSYNEQFF.